The rows below give T cell receptor beta chains drawn from one sample of a study of PD-L1 blockade in urothelial cancer. Profiled with immunoSEQ multiplex PCR; TCRdb holds only in-frame clones, not every one. The sample lists 50,000 to 65,000 clones, 84% occurring once. The sequenced sample was PBMCs, obtained around atezolizumab (anti-PD-L1) treatment. All receptors derive from a man between 35 and 55 years old with urothelial cancer. Each CDR3 is given with its conserved first and last residue. D genes are given only for firm matches. Clone size is stated in some rows and not others, as once, few, many or a class when expanded.

-,TRBD2,TRBV7-6,TRBJ2-3,CASSLGAGNTDTQYF,TGTGCCAGCAGCTTAGGAGCGGGGAACACAGATACGCAGTATTTT
-,-,TRBV15,TRBJ1-4,CATTPEGEKLFF,TGTGCCACCACCCCGGAGGGGGAAAAACTGTTTTTT
-,-,TRBV2,TRBJ2-1,CASSLRLSSYNEQFF,TGTGCCAGCAGCCTGCGTTTAAGCTCCTACAATGAGCAGTTCTTC
-,-,TRBV4-1,TRBJ2-7,CASSQSPPPGSEQYF,TGCGCCAGCAGCCAGTCCCCGCCCCCGGGGAGCGAGCAGTACTTC
-,-,TRBV11-2,TRBJ2-5,CASSHVPQETQYF,TGTGCCAGCAGCCATGTTCCCCAAGAGACCCAGTACTTC
-,-,TRBV2,TRBJ2-3,CASNELSTDTQYF,TGTGCCAGCAACGAGCTAAGCACAGATACGCAGTATTTT
once,-,TRBV5-1,TRBJ2-3,CASLQGILNTDTQYF,TGCGCCAGCCTCCAGGGTATTCTAAACACAGATACGCAGTATTTT
-,TRBD1,TRBV7-9,TRBJ1-5,CASSLGQGNQPQHF,TGTGCCAGCAGCTTAGGACAGGGAAATCAGCCCCAGCATTTT
-,-,TRBV7-2,TRBJ1-2,CASSGTFNYGYTF,TGTGCCAGCAGCGGTACTTTTAACTATGGCTACACCTTC
-,TRBD2,TRBV28,TRBJ2-1,CASRRREIPSEQFF,TGTGCCAGCCGAAGGCGGGAGATCCCGAGTGAGCAGTTCTTC
-,TRBD2,TRBV28,TRBJ2-1,CASSGTSLFPAGASYNEQFF,TGTGCCAGCTCCGGGACTAGTCTTTTCCCGGCGGGAGCCTCCTACAATGAGCAGTTCTTC
-,TRBD2,TRBV28,TRBJ2-6,CASRGEGAGANVLTF,TGTGCCAGCAGGGGGGAGGGAGCTGGGGCCAACGTCCTGACTTTC
-,TRBD2,TRBV2,TRBJ2-5,CASTGGAPVETQYF,TGTGCCAGCACGGGGGGGGCGCCGGTTGAGACCCAGTACTTC
once,TRBD1,TRBV5-4,TRBJ1-6,CASSRQGGNSPLHF,TGTGCCAGCAGCCGACAGGGTGGCAATTCACCCCTCCACTTT
-,-,TRBV6-5,TRBJ2-7,CASYSNLGSGEQYF,TGTGCCAGCTATTCGAATCTCGGAAGCGGCGAGCAGTACTTC
few,-,TRBV10-3,TRBJ2-7,CAIRSQGDEQYF,TGTGCCATCCGAAGCCAGGGCGACGAGCAGTACTTC
-,-,TRBV9,TRBJ2-5,CASSVVGGGVLGETQYF,TGTGCCAGCAGCGTAGTCGGGGGTGGAGTGCTCGGGGAGACCCAGTACTTC
once,-,TRBV21-1,TRBJ2-1,CASSVRDRDNEQFF,TGTGCCAGCAGCGTACGGGACAGGGACAATGAGCAGTTCTTC
-,-,TRBV11-2,TRBJ2-7,CASSLGPTSSYEQYF,TGTGCCAGCAGTCTCGGACCCACTAGCTCCTACGAGCAGTACTTC
-,TRBD2,TRBV5-8,TRBJ2-7,CASSWGTRLAEQYF,TGTGCCAGCAGCTGGGGGACTAGGTTAGCCGAGCAGTACTTC
-,TRBD1,TRBV19,TRBJ1-1,CASSVTGAGGTEAFF,TGTGCCAGTAGTGTCACAGGGGCGGGGGGGACTGAAGCTTTCTTT